This section outlines one T cell receptor beta chain sequence together with its context. This sample stems from a study of T cell responses to AZD1222 COVID-19 vaccine. TCRdb's table, derived via immunoSEQ multiplex PCR, lists solely in-frame clones and lacks some. The sample lists some 170,000 clones, roughly 94% occurring once. The clonotype was recovered from an adult in good health. The sample consisted of peripheral blood, taken on day 0 of MenACWY control vaccination.

CDR3 DNA sequence: TGTGCCAGCAGTTTAAATAGGGGGCAAGAAAAACTGTTTTTT. Its translation: CASSLNRGQEKLFF. The chain joins TRBV27 to TRBJ1-4; TRBD1 matches 7 bases. The germline gives CDR1 MNHEY, CDR2 SMNVEV (reference sequence). This CDR3 contains 14 residues. The V gene end was trimmed by 2 bases and the J gene end by 8 bases; junction bases not matched to a gene: 5.